Listed here are 25 T cell receptor beta chains from one sample, sequenced in a study of CD8+ T cells in alopecia areata. Treatment specified: oral pan-JAK inhibitor, 5-10 mg twice daily. It was cDNA, reverse transcribed from extracted RNA, that served as the sequencing template. Method: immunoSEQ multiplex PCR; TCRdb's copy keeps in-frame clones and lacks some. In the table there are 90,000 to 100,000 clones, roughly 64% of which are singletons. The sample in question was CD8+ T cells sorted from blood, obtained at week 4, from a patient treated with tofacitinib. Every receptor here comes from a human donor with alopecia areata.

This clone was seen more than once but under ten times. The J gene is TRBJ2-5, the V gene TRBV9, with D possibly TRBD1 on 6 matching bases. Trimming took off 4 bases at V and 4 bases at J, with 11 bases between the two ends. The germline gives CDR1 SGDLS, CDR2 YYNGEE. This CDR3 has 13 amino acids. This chain's CDR3 is CASSPGTTETQYF. The CDR3 DNA reads as TGTGCCAGCAGCCCAGGGACAACAGAGACCCAGTACTTC.

This chain joins TRBV19 and TRBJ2-5; the D gene is possibly TRBD1 (6 bases). CDR3 length equals 18 residues. Germline assignment: CDR1 LNHDA and CDR2 SQIVND (reference sequence). V shed 3 bases and J shed 0 bases, with 20 bases lying between them. CDR3 in DNA: TGTGCCAGTAGTATTTTGGGGGCTCGGGGAGAAAACCAAGAGACCCAGTACTTC. Protein: CASSILGARGENQETQYF.

This clone was observed a few times. The V call is TRBV5-1, the J call TRBJ2-7, with D uncertain. The CDR3 has 12 residues. The V and J ends lost 0 bases and 3 bases respectively, with 4 bases between them. Germline V CDR1 and CDR2: SGHRS, YFSETQ. Here the CDR3 reads CASSLDDYEQYF. The CDR3 bases are TGCGCCAGCAGCTTGGACGACTACGAGCAGTACTTC.

This clone was seen once. The chain employs TRBV7-8 and TRBJ2-7; a weak D match, TRBD2 (7 bases). Trimming removed 0 bases at V and 1 base at J, with 16 bases between. CDR1 and CDR2 from the germline V gene are SGHVS and FQNEAQ. CDR3 size: 17 residues. The DNA of the CDR3 is TGTGCCAGCAGCTTAGCTGGCGCGGGGGCGAATTCCTACGAGCAGTACTTC. This encodes CASSLAGAGANSYEQYF.

There are a few counts of this clone. This chain links TRBV29-1 with TRBJ1-1, with D perhaps TRBD1 (6 bases). Trimming took off 6 bases at V and 0 bases at J, with 14 bases between the two ends. Germline V gene data show CDR1 as SQVTM and CDR2 as ANQGSEA. The CDR3 contains 14 residues. As DNA, the CDR3 is TGCAGCGTCGCCCTAACAGGGATGAACACTGAAGCTTTCTTT. Its protein product is CSVALTGMNTEAFF.

This clone was seen only a few times. This chain connects TRBV27 to TRBJ1-5; the D is unclear. Germline values: CDR1 MNHEY, CDR2 SMNVEV (reference sequence). This CDR3 is 15 amino acids long. Trimming pared 1 base from V and 1 base from J, leaving 8 bases between. The CDR3 region is CASSLWGRSNQPQHF. The DNA of the CDR3 is TGTGCCAGCAGTTTATGGGGTCGGAGCAATCAGCCCCAGCATTTT.

The chain recombines TRBV4-1 with TRBJ1-2, with D perhaps TRBD1 (5 bases). Germline V gene data show CDR1 as MGHRA and CDR2 as YSYEKL. V lost 0 bases and J lost 7, with 15 bases in between. CDR3 length equals 15 residues. CDR3 sequence (DNA): TGCGCCAGCAGCCAAGAGGCCTCCGGGGCTGGTGGCTACACCTTC. Translated, it gives CASSQEASGAGGYTF.

The rearrangement joins TRBV5-6 to TRBJ2-3; the match to TRBD2 covers 9 bases. V lost 5 bases, J lost 3 bases, and 4 bases stayed unmatched. CDR1 and CDR2 (germline): SGHDT, YYEEEE. The CDR3 has 14 residues. CDR3 DNA: TGTGCCAGCAGTGCCGCGGGGGGGACAGATACGCAGTATTTT. Its protein is CASSAAGGTDTQYF.

The chain is built from TRBV5-1 and TRBJ2-7; D is perhaps TRBD1 (5 bases). Germline assignment: CDR1 SGHRS and CDR2 YFSETQ. With 0 bases removed from V and 2 bases from J, the gap between germline ends came to 9 bases. This CDR3 spans 14 amino acids. The CDR3 nucleotides are TGCGCCAGCAGCTTGGACGCAGGGCCCTACGAGCAGTACTTC. Translating it yields CASSLDAGPYEQYF.

This clone was counted a few times. The chain has TRBV7-8 and TRBJ2-3; D is possibly TRBD2 (5 bases). Germline V CDR1 and CDR2: SGHVS, FQNEAQ. Trimming cost V 5 bases and J 4 bases, with 13 bases left between them. CDR3 length: 14 residues. The CDR3 spells CASSPEWTSDTQYF. The CDR3 DNA reads TGTGCCAGCAGCCCGGAATGGACTTCAGATACGCAGTATTTT.

There are a few counts of this clone. This chain links TRBV6-5 with TRBJ2-1; no definite D call. Trimming pared 2 bases from V and 9 bases from J, leaving 14 bases between. This CDR3 is 14 amino acids long. The germline CDR1 and CDR2 sequences are MNHEY and SVGAGI. CDR3 residues: CASSYTSSSSEQFF. In nucleotides, the CDR3 is TGTGCCAGCAGTTACACATCGAGTTCGAGTGAGCAGTTCTTC.

This clone has just a few counts. The chain carries TRBV11-2 and TRBJ2-7, with 10 bases aligning to TRBD1. Trimming cost V 5 bases and J 1 base; bases outside gene matches: 11. The germline V gene encodes CDR1 SGHAT and CDR2 FQNNGV. The CDR3 is made up of 17 amino acids. CDR3 coding DNA: TGTGCCAGCAGCGGATGGGACAGGGGACTGGGATCCTACGAGCAGTACTTC. This translates into CASSGWDRGLGSYEQYF.

This clone has a handful of counts. J is TRBJ2-1 and V is TRBV7-3; D perhaps matches TRBD2 (6 bases). Trimming took 2 bases from V and 3 from J, leaving 11 bases between them. The CDR3 is 15 amino acids. CDR1 SGHTA and CDR2 FQGTGA come from the germline V gene. This CDR3 reads CASSLSGTGYNEQFF. CDR3 sequence (DNA): TGTGCCAGCAGCTTATCCGGGACTGGCTACAATGAGCAGTTCTTC.

This chain uses TRBV7-8 with TRBJ2-7; D might be TRBD2 (7 bases). In germline, CDR1 is SGHVS, CDR2 FQNEAQ. The CDR3 is made up of 15 amino acids. The ends were cut back, 1 base at V and 5 bases at J, with 15 bases in the middle. In DNA form, the CDR3 reads TGTGCCAGCAGCTTAGGTCGCGGGGGCATCGACGAGCAGTACTTC. Translated: CASSLGRGGIDEQYF.

V gene TRBV25-1 combines with J gene TRBJ1-4; D is undetermined. CDR1 is MGHDK, CDR2 SYGVNS, per germline. The V gene lost 6 bases and the J gene lost 7 bases, with 18 bases spanning the gap. CDR3 length equals 15 residues. The CDR3 spells CASRPLGLWGEKLFF. In nucleotides, the CDR3 is TGTGCCAGCAGGCCTCTAGGGCTGTGGGGTGAAAAACTGTTTTTT.

The rearrangement joins TRBV5-6 to TRBJ2-5, with D unclear. Germline assignment: CDR1 SGHDT and CDR2 YYEEEE. With 4 bases removed from V and 2 bases from J, the gap between germline ends came to 15 bases. There are 15 residues in the CDR3. The CDR3 DNA reads TGTGCCAGCAGCCCCTTACGCTCCCGTCAAGAGACCCAGTACTTC. Encoded protein: CASSPLRSRQETQYF.

The rearrangement links TRBV30 to TRBJ1-1; D gene ambiguous. Per the germline V gene, CDR1 is GTSNPN and CDR2 is SVGIG (reference sequence). The CDR3 has 14 amino acids. The germline V and J ends were trimmed by 4 bases and 0 bases, with 12 bases remaining between them. The CDR3 region has the DNA TGTGCCTGGAACACGGACGCCTTGAACACTGAAGCTTTCTTT. It encodes CAWNTDALNTEAFF.

Only a few counts were recorded for this clone. This chain joins TRBV29-1 and TRBJ2-1; D remains unclear. The germline V gene has CDR1 SQVTM and CDR2 ANQGSEA. The CDR3 has 11 residues. The V end was cut by 2 bases, the J end by 4 bases, with 3 bases between. The CDR3 DNA sequence: TGCAGCGTTGAATGGTACAATGAGCAGTTCTTC. This translates into CSVEWYNEQFF.

The V and J genes are TRBV28 and TRBJ1-2, with TRBD1 as a possible D gene (6 bases). This CDR3 has 15 residues. The V and J ends lost 6 bases and 5 bases respectively, with 19 bases between them. Germline CDR1 and CDR2: MDHEN and SYDVKM. CDR3 residues: CASSLGPWQGYGYTF. Written as DNA, the CDR3 is TGTGCCAGCAGCCTAGGACCCTGGCAGGGGTATGGCTACACCTTC.

V and J are TRBV19 and TRBJ2-6; no clear D gene. The CDR3 contains 14 residues. Deletions cut 4 bases from V and 0 bases from J, with 4 bases between. The V gene's germline CDR1 is LNHDA and CDR2 SQIVND (reference sequence). The CDR3 DNA is TGTGCCAGTAGTAGTACCTCTGGGGCCAACGTCCTGACTTTC. It yields the protein CASSSTSGANVLTF.

For the CDR3, the DNA is TGTGCCAGCAGCTTGACAGAGGATACGCAGTATTTT. Encoded protein: CASSLTEDTQYF. J is TRBJ2-3 and V is TRBV7-6; weak D call: TRBD1 (5 bases). V dropped 3 bases and J dropped 6 bases, with 7 bases sitting between them. Germline CDR1 and CDR2: SGHVS and FNYEAQ. The CDR3 spans 12 residues.

The chain joins TRBV9 to TRBJ2-7; 10 positions agree with TRBD1. The V and J ends lost 0 bases and 4 bases, in that order; junction bases with no gene match: 1. Germline values: CDR1 SGDLS, CDR2 YYNGEE. The CDR3 runs 14 residues. The CDR3 sequence: CASSVGDRGYEQYF. As DNA, the CDR3 is TGTGCCAGCAGCGTAGGGGACAGGGGTTACGAGCAGTACTTC. Using reference TRBV9 and TRBJ2-7 for the parts outside the CDR3, the full variable domain is DSGVTQTPKHLITATGQRVTLRCSPRSGDLSVYWYQQSLDQGLQFLIQYYNGEERAKGNILERFSAQQFPDLHSELNLSSLELGDSALYFCASSVGDRGYEQYFGPGTRLTVT.

The rearrangement links TRBV5-1 to TRBJ1-5; 10 nucleotides match TRBD1. The trim removed 0 bases at V and 3 bases at J, leaving 6 bases unmatched. Germline V gene sequence: CDR1 SGHRS, CDR2 YFSETQ. The CDR3 is 17 residues long. The CDR3 DNA is TGCGCCAGCAGCTTGGAACCCGGGACAGGGGACAATCAGCCCCAGCATTTT. Protein: CASSLEPGTGDNQPQHF.

The gene calls are TRBV2 and TRBJ2-3; 9 nucleotides match TRBD1. V was pared by 10 bases and J by 0 bases, with 11 bases of the junction left unmatched. Germline CDR1 SNHLY, CDR2 FYNNEI. The CDR3 runs to 16 residues. CDR3: CAIDMGQGSSTDTQYF. Here the CDR3 DNA reads TGTGCCATCGATATGGGACAGGGCTCTAGCACAGATACGCAGTATTTT.

This clone was seen repeatedly, ten times or more. V is TRBV14 and J is TRBJ2-1; 9 bases line up with TRBD2. CDR3 length: 15 residues. With 3 bases clipped from V and 3 bases from J, the junction kept 3 bases outside the gene matches. CDR1 SGHDN and CDR2 FVKESK come from the germline V gene. The CDR3 region is CASSHVAGVYNEQFF. The CDR3 DNA sequence: TGTGCCAGCAGCCATGTAGCGGGGGTCTACAATGAGCAGTTCTTC.